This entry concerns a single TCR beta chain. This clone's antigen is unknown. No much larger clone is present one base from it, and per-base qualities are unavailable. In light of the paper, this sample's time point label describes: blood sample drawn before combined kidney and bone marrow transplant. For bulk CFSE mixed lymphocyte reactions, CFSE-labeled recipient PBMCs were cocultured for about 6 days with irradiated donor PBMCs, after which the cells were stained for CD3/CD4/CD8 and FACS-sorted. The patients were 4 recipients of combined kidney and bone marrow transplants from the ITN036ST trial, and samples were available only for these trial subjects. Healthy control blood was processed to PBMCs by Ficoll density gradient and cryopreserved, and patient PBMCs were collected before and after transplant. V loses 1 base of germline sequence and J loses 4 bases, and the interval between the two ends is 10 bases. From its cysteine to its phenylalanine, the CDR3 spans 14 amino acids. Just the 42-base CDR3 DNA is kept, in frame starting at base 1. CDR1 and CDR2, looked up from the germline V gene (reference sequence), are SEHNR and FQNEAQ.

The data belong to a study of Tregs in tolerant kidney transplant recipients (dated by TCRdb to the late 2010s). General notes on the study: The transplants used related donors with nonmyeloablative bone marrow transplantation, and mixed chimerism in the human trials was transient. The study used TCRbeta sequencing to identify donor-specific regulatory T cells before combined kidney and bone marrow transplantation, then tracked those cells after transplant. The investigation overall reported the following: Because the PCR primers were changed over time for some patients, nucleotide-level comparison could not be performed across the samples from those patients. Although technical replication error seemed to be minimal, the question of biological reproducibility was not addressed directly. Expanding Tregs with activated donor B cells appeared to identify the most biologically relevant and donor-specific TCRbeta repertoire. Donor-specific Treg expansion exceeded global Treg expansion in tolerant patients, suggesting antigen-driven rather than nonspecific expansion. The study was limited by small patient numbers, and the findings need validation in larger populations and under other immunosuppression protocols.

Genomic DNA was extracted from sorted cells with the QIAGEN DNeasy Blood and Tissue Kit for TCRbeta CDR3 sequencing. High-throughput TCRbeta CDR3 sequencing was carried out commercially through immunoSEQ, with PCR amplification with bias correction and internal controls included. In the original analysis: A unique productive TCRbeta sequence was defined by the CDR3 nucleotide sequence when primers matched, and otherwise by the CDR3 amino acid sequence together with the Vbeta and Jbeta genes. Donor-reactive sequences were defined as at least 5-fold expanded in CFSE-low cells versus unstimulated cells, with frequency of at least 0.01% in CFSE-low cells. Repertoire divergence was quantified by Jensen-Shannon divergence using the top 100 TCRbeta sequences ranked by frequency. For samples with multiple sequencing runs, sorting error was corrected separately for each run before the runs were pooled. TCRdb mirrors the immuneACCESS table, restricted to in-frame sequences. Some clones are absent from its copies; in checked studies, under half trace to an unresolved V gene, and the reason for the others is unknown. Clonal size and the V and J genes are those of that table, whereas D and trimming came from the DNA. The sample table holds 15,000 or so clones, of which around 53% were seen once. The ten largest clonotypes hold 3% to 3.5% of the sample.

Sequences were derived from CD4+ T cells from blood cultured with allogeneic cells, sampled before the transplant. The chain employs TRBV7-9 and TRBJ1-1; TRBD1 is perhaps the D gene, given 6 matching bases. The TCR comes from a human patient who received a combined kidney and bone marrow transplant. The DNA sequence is TGTGCCAGCAGCTTAGATGGGACAACCACTGAAGCTTTCTTT. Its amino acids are CASSLDGTTTEAFF.